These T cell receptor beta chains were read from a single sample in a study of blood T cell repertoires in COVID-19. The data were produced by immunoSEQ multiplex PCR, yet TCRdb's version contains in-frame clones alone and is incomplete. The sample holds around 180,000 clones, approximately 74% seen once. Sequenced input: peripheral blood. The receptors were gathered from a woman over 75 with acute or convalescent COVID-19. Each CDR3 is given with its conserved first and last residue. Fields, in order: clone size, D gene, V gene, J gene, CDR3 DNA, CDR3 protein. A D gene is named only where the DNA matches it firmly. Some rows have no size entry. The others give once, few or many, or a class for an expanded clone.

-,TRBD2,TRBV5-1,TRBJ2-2,TGCGCCAGCAGCTTTGGACTAGCGGGCGCGAACACCGGGGAGCTGTTTTTT,CASSFGLAGANTGELFF
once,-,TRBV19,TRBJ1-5,TGTGCCAGTACCGATGCCGGGACAATGGGCAATCAGCCCCAGCATTTT,CASTDAGTMGNQPQHF
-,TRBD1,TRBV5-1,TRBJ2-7,TGCGCCAGCAGCTTCACGGACAGGGGATTCTACGAGCAGTACTTC,CASSFTDRGFYEQYF
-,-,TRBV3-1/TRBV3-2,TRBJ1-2,TGTGCCAGCAGCCCCGGGACACTCAACTATGGCTACACCTTC,CASSPGTLNYGYTF
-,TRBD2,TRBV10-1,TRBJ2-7,TGCGCCAGCAGTGCTAGCGGGACCATCTACGAGCAGTACTTC,CASSASGTIYEQYF
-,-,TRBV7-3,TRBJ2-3,TGTGCCAGCAGCTTCGACTCCACAGATACGCAGTATTTT,CASSFDSTDTQYF
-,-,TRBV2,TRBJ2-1,TGTGCCAGCACCCCCTATCGTGAGCAGTTCTTC,CASTPYREQFF
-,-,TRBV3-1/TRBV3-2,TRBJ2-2,TGTGCCAGCAGCCAAGGCAACTCCGGGGAGCTGTTTTTT,CASSQGNSGELFF
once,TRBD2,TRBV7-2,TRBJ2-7,TGTGCCAGCAGCTTTAGCGGACTAGCGGGAGGCTCCTACGAGCAGTACTTC,CASSFSGLAGGSYEQYF
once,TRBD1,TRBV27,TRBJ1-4,TGTGCCAGCAGTCCAATAGGGACAGGGGATAATGAAAAACTGTTTTTT,CASSPIGTGDNEKLFF
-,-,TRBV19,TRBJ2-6,TGTGCCAGTACTTTTGGGGCCAACGTCCTGACTTTC,CASTFGANVLTF
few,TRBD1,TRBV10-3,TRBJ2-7,TGTGCCATCACCAACGGACAGGGATCCTACGAGCAGTACTTC,CAITNGQGSYEQYF
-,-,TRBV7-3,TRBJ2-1,TGTGCCAGCAGCTCCCCGGGACTAGGGGGCGGTGAGCAGTTCTTC,CASSSPGLGGGEQFF
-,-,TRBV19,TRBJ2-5,TGTGCCAGTAGTCGGACACAGGAGGGACAAGAGACCCAGTACTTC,CASSRTQEGQETQYF
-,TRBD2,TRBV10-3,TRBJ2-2,TGTGCCATCAGCCCCGGGACTAGCGTGAACACCGGGGAGCTGTTTTTT,CAISPGTSVNTGELFF
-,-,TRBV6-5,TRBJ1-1,TGTGCCAGCAGGCTTTACGACACGAACACTGAAGCTTTCTTT,CASRLYDTNTEAFF
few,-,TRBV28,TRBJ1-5,TGTGCCAGCAGTTTAGGTTTCAGGGTAGGTCAGCCCCAGCATTTT,CASSLGFRVGQPQHF
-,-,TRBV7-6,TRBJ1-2,TGTGCCAGCAGCCCAAGACAGAACTATGGCTACACCTTC,CASSPRQNYGYTF
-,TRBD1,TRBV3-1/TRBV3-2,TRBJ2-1,TGTGCCAGCGCGGACAGGGGAGGGGTCGATGAGCAGTTCTTC,CASADRGGVDEQFF
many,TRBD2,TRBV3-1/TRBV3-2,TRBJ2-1,TGTGCCAGCAGCCAATCTCCGCACGGGAGGAATGAGCAGTTCTTC,CASSQSPHGRNEQFF
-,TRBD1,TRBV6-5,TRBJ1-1,TGTGCCAGCAGAAAGCAGGGGGCCGGAACTGAAGCTTTCTTT,CASRKQGAGTEAFF
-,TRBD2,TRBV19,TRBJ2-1,TGTGCCAGTAGTATATTAGCGGGGAGCTCCTACAATGAGCAGTTCTTC,CASSILAGSSYNEQFF
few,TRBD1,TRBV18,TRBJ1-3,TGTGCCAGCTCACCCGGACAGGGAGGTACTGGAAACACCATATATTTT,CASSPGQGGTGNTIYF
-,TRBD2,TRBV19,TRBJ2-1,TGTGCCAGTAGCCCCTCTTTGACGGGAGGATTCTCCTACAATGAGCAGTTCTTC,CASSPSLTGGFSYNEQFF
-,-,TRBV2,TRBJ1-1,TGTGCCAGCACCGGACAACTCATCCTGGCTGAAGCTTTCTTT,CASTGQLILAEAFF
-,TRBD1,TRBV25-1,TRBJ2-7,TGTGCCAGCAGTAAGGGGACAGGGATACACGAGCAGTACTTC,CASSKGTGIHEQYF
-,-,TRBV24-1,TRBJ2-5,TGTGCCACCAGTGACCCCCGGACGGGACAAGAGACCCAGTACTTC,CATSDPRTGQETQYF
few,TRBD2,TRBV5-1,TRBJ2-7,TGCGCCAGCAGCATAACTAGCGGGGAATACGAGCAGTACTTC,CASSITSGEYEQYF
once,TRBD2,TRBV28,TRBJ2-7,TGTGCCAGCAGTTTAGTGGGGACTAGCGGGATCTACGAGCAGTACTTC,CASSLVGTSGIYEQYF
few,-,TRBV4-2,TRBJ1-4,TGTGCCAGCAGCCAAGGAGCACAGGGAGATGAAAAACTGTTTTTT,CASSQGAQGDEKLFF
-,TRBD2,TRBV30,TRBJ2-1,TGTGCCTGGAGTGGGACATCTAGCGGGAGTGATGAGCAGTTCTTC,CAWSGTSSGSDEQFF
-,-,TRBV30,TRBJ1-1,TGTGCCTGGAGTACGGCAGGGAACACTGAAGCTTTCTTT,CAWSTAGNTEAFF
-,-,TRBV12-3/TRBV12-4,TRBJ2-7,TGTGCCAGCAGTTTAGGTACCTACGAGCAGTACTTC,CASSLGTYEQYF
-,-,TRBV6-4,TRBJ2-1,TGTGCCAGCAGTGACCCGAGGGAAGAAAGCTCCTACAATGAGCAGTTCTTC,CASSDPREESSYNEQFF